The entry that follows covers one TCR beta chain sequence. Antigen: not known. The data belong to a study of cytomegalovirus exposure and HLA in healthy donors. Study conclusions and caveats: Rarity characterized most TCR sequences, yet some public TCRs appeared in many donors. Using the classifier, cytomegalovirus status was reportedly diagnosed with high specificity and sensitivity. In vitro testing confirmed a few CMV-associated chains as specific for CMV antigens.

PCR used 60 Vbeta primers and 13 Jbeta primers. Clones were read by immunoSEQ multiplex PCR, and TCRdb kept only the in-frame ones, dropping some. This table has over 200,000 clones, roughly 87% appearing once. Sample: PBMCs. The receptor was isolated from a woman aged 35 to 49 in good health and CMV-seropositive.

The CDR3 nucleotides read TGCGCCAGCAGCCAGGGGACACCTTTCGGTACTGAAGCTTTCTTT. Translating it yields CASSQGTPFGTEAFF. This chain joins TRBV4-3 and TRBJ1-1, with D possibly TRBD1 on 6 matching bases. Trimming removed 3 bases from V and 5 bases from J, with 16 bases in between. There are 15 residues in the CDR3. Germline values: CDR1 LGHNA, CDR2 YSLEER.